A selection of T cell receptor beta chains follows, all from one sample in a study of blood T cell repertoires in COVID-19. The repertoire was sequenced with immunoSEQ multiplex PCR; TCRdb's copy has only in-frame clones and lacks some. The sample has about 160,000 clones, over 70% seen once. Input material: peripheral blood. Every receptor here comes from a man in his 70s with acute or convalescent COVID-19. CDR3s include the opening cysteine and the closing phenylalanine or tryptophan. Fields, in order: V gene, J gene, clone size, D gene, CDR3 protein, CDR3 DNA. A D gene is named only where the DNA matches it firmly. Clone size, where shown, is once, few, many, or a class for clones that have expanded.

TRBV19	TRBJ2-7	.	.	CASSIDLAGSSYEQYF	TGTGCCAGTAGTATAGATCTCGCGGGGAGCTCCTACGAGCAGTACTTC
TRBV29-1	TRBJ2-3	.	TRBD2	CSVERGGGTDTQYF	TGCAGCGTTGAGCGGGGAGGGGGCACAGATACGCAGTATTTT
TRBV5-1	TRBJ2-1	.	.	CASSPGLDDNEQFF	TGCGCCAGCAGCCCTGGACTGGATGACAATGAGCAGTTCTTC
TRBV19	TRBJ1-4	few	TRBD1	CASSIGTALLAEKLFF	TGTGCCAGTAGTATTGGGACAGCGCTGTTGGCAGAAAAACTGTTTTTT
TRBV6-5	TRBJ1-5	few	.	CASSPGGNQPQHF	TGTGCCAGCAGCCCCGGGGGGAATCAGCCCCAGCATTTT
TRBV24-1	TRBJ1-1	.	TRBD1	CATSDSRQGANTEAFF	TGTGCCACCAGTGATTCCCGACAGGGGGCGAACACTGAAGCTTTCTTT
TRBV14	TRBJ2-3	.	TRBD2	CASSKSPGLAGGQISTDTQYF	TGTGCCAGCAGCAAATCCCCGGGACTAGCGGGAGGACAAATAAGCACAGATACGCAGTATTTT
TRBV6-1	TRBJ1-1	.	TRBD1	CASSEDRGGTEAFF	TGTGCCAGCAGTGAGGACAGGGGGGGCACTGAAGCTTTCTTT
TRBV6-5	TRBJ1-5	.	TRBD1	CASRDRDSNQPQHF	TGTGCCAGCAGGGACAGGGATAGCAATCAGCCCCAGCATTTT
TRBV11-2	TRBJ2-3	.	TRBD1	CASSTNLQGAGTDTQYF	TGTGCCAGCAGCACAAATCTACAGGGGGCCGGCACAGATACGCAGTATTTT
TRBV11-2	TRBJ2-2	.	.	CASKGPNTGELFF	TGTGCCAGCAAGGGGCCCAACACCGGGGAGCTGTTTTTT
TRBV12-5	TRBJ1-4	.	.	CASGLTDTRSEKLFF	TGTGCTAGTGGTCTTACGGACACCAGGAGTGAAAAACTGTTTTTT
TRBV20-1	TRBJ2-3	.	.	CSAPLDTQYF	TGCAGTGCTCCGTTAGATACGCAGTATTTT
TRBV4-1	TRBJ2-1	.	TRBD2	CASSQYPSSGGYNEQFF	TGCGCCAGCAGCCAATATCCGTCTAGCGGGGGCTACAATGAGCAGTTCTTC
TRBV9	TRBJ2-1	.	.	CASSVALENNEQFF	TGTGCCAGCAGCGTAGCCCTCGAGAACAATGAGCAGTTCTTC
TRBV11-3	TRBJ1-4	.	TRBD1	CASSLDGRRGTNEKLFF	TGTGCCAGCAGCTTAGACGGGCGCAGGGGGACTAATGAAAAACTGTTTTTT
TRBV7-3	TRBJ2-2	.	TRBD2	CASSLGTSGSRTGELFF	TGTGCCAGCAGCTTGGGGACTAGCGGGAGTCGGACCGGGGAGCTGTTTTTT
TRBV5-4	TRBJ1-6	.	.	CASSPDPGSNNSPLHF	TGTGCCAGCAGTCCAGACCCGGGGAGTAACAATTCACCCCTCCACTTT
TRBV9	TRBJ2-5	few	.	CASSVGGGRETQYF	TGTGCCAGCAGCGTAGGTGGAGGTCGGGAGACCCAGTACTTC
TRBV28	TRBJ1-1	.	.	CASSSPGGFAEAFF	TGTGCCAGCAGTTCCCCCGGAGGGTTTGCAGAAGCTTTCTTT
TRBV29-1	TRBJ1-2	.	TRBD1	CSVTTSRQGRGYGYTF	TGCAGCGTCACCACTTCACGACAGGGTCGGGGCTATGGCTACACCTTC
TRBV19	TRBJ2-3	.	.	CASRSAARTDTQYF	TGTGCCAGTAGGTCAGCGGCCCGCACAGATACGCAGTATTTT
TRBV29-1	TRBJ2-7	few	TRBD1	CSVEVGGQLQAEQYF	TGCAGCGTTGAAGTTGGGGGACAGCTCCAGGCCGAGCAGTACTTC
TRBV6-4	TRBJ2-5	once	.	CASSEQADGETQYF	TGTGCCAGCAGTGAGCAGGCCGATGGGGAGACCCAGTACTTC
TRBV4-2	TRBJ2-1	.	.	CASSQASLASSYNEQFF	TGTGCCAGCAGCCAGGCCTCCTTAGCGAGTTCCTACAATGAGCAGTTCTTC
TRBV6-4	TRBJ2-1	.	TRBD1	CASSTENRGQQFF	TGTGCCAGCAGCACCGAAAACAGGGGCCAGCAGTTCTTC
TRBV5-1	TRBJ1-1	.	.	CASSLAELMNTEAFF	TGCGCCAGCAGCTTGGCCGAGTTGATGAACACTGAAGCTTTCTTT
TRBV5-5	TRBJ1-1	once	TRBD1	CASSLFGTDLEAFF	TGTGCCAGCAGCTTGTTTGGGACAGACCTTGAAGCTTTCTTT
TRBV6-2/TRBV6-3	TRBJ2-3	.	.	CASSYYRGWERTDTQYF	TGTGCCAGCAGTTACTATCGGGGATGGGAGCGTACAGATACGCAGTATTTT
TRBV5-1	TRBJ2-1	.	TRBD2	CASMGAGVNHNEQFF	TGCGCCAGCATGGGAGCGGGGGTAAATCACAATGAGCAGTTCTTC
TRBV6-5	TRBJ1-3	.	TRBD1	CASRETGWFGNTIYF	TGTGCCAGCCGAGAGACAGGGTGGTTTGGAAACACCATATATTTT
TRBV25-1	TRBJ2-1	.	TRBD1	CASSDYRGRVNEQFF	TGTGCCAGCAGTGACTACAGGGGGCGCGTGAATGAGCAGTTCTTC
TRBV7-7	TRBJ2-5	.	TRBD2	CASSLNPGQGSGSTRETQYF	TGTGCTAGCAGCTTAAACCCAGGGCAGGGTAGCGGGAGTACGCGGGAGACCCAGTACTTC
TRBV9	TRBJ2-1	.	.	CASTSGLSSYNEQFF	TGTGCCAGCACCTCGGGACTTTCTTCCTACAATGAGCAGTTCTTC
TRBV7-3	TRBJ2-1	.	TRBD2	CASSLSLAGYNEQFF	TGTGCCAGCAGCTTGAGTCTAGCGGGCTACAATGAGCAGTTCTTC
TRBV2	TRBJ1-2	.	.	CASRGEHYGFTF	TGTGCCAGCAGAGGAGAGCACTATGGCTTCACCTTC
TRBV3-1/TRBV3-2	TRBJ2-3	.	TRBD2	CASSRTSGSRADTQYF	TGTGCCAGCAGCCGGACTAGCGGGAGTCGGGCAGATACGCAGTATTTT
TRBV6-5	TRBJ1-1	.	.	CASSHQQGTNTEAFF	TGTGCCAGCAGTCACCAACAGGGAACAAACACTGAAGCTTTCTTT
TRBV5-5	TRBJ2-1	.	TRBD2	CASSSTGGGNEQFF	TGTGCCAGCAGCTCCACGGGGGGAGGCAATGAGCAGTTCTTC
TRBV7-9	TRBJ1-2	few	TRBD1	CASREPRTGEDYGYTF	TGTGCCAGCAGAGAACCTCGGACAGGAGAGGACTATGGCTACACCTTC
TRBV2	TRBJ2-1	.	TRBD1	CASLAETGGYNEQFF	TGTGCCAGCCTCGCCGAAACAGGGGGCTACAATGAGCAGTTCTTC
TRBV28	TRBJ2-5	.	TRBD1	CASSAGTGSQETQYF	TGTGCCAGCAGTGCCGGGACAGGGTCCCAAGAGACCCAGTACTTC
TRBV9	TRBJ1-1	once	TRBD1	CASSGWTGTATNTEAFF	TGTGCCAGCAGCGGATGGACAGGGACGGCGACGAACACTGAAGCTTTCTTT
TRBV10-3	TRBJ2-1	.	.	CAISESKGADFEQFF	TGTGCCATCAGTGAGTCGAAGGGAGCAGATTTCGAGCAGTTCTTC
TRBV29-1	TRBJ2-7	.	TRBD2	CSVEGLAGGDEQYF	TGCAGCGTTGAAGGGCTAGCGGGTGGCGACGAGCAGTACTTC
TRBV28	TRBJ2-1	medium-sized	.	CASSLGENNEQFF	TGTGCCAGCAGTTTAGGGGAGAACAATGAGCAGTTCTTC
TRBV29-1	TRBJ1-6	.	.	CSVEGSPGSPLHF	TGCAGCGTTGAGGGGAGCCCCGGATCACCCCTCCACTTT
TRBV7-6	TRBJ2-5	once	.	CASSLGQGETQYF	TGTGCCAGCAGCTTAGGGCAGGGGGAGACCCAGTACTTC
TRBV10-2	TRBJ2-7	.	.	CASSDARRGSDEQYF	TGCGCCAGCAGTGATGCACGGCGGGGCAGCGACGAGCAGTACTTC
TRBV14	TRBJ2-7	.	.	CASSATPPYEQYF	TGTGCCAGCAGCGCAACACCGCCCTACGAGCAGTACTTC
TRBV9	TRBJ2-5	many	TRBD2	CASSVVGTSGIGETQYF	TGTGCCAGCAGCGTAGTAGGAACTAGCGGGATTGGGGAGACCCAGTACTTC
TRBV5-1	TRBJ1-6	.	.	CASSLGEGLNSPLHF	TGCGCCAGCAGCTTGGGGGAGGGGTTGAACTCACCCCTCCACTTT
TRBV5-4	TRBJ1-1	few	.	CASSLLDKNTEAFF	TGTGCCAGCAGCTTACTCGACAAGAACACTGAAGCTTTCTTT
TRBV6-4	TRBJ1-5	few	TRBD1	CARKNRGISNQPQHF	TGTGCCAGGAAGAACAGGGGAATCAGCAATCAGCCCCAGCATTTT
TRBV7-2	TRBJ2-7	.	TRBD2	CASSLVAGGPREQYF	TGTGCCAGCAGCTTAGTGGCGGGAGGGCCGCGGGAGCAGTACTTC
TRBV9	TRBJ2-1	.	TRBD2	CASSASGSGRAYEQFF	TGTGCCAGCTCTGCCTCAGGGAGCGGGAGGGCCTATGAGCAGTTCTTC
TRBV19	TRBJ1-5	.	TRBD1	CASKPGQSSNQPQHF	TGTGCCAGTAAACCGGGACAGAGTAGCAATCAGCCCCAGCATTTT
TRBV24-1	TRBJ2-3	.	.	CATSDSRLLGDTQYF	TGTGCCACCAGTGATTCCCGACTCCTGGGAGATACGCAGTATTTT
TRBV5-6	TRBJ1-1	.	.	CASSSPDLTVLGVAFF	TGTGCCAGCAGCTCCCCAGACCTAACAGTACTGGGCGTAGCTTTCTTT
TRBV19	TRBJ2-1	.	TRBD1	CASRRGQENNEQFF	TGTGCCAGTAGGAGGGGACAGGAGAACAATGAGCAGTTCTTC